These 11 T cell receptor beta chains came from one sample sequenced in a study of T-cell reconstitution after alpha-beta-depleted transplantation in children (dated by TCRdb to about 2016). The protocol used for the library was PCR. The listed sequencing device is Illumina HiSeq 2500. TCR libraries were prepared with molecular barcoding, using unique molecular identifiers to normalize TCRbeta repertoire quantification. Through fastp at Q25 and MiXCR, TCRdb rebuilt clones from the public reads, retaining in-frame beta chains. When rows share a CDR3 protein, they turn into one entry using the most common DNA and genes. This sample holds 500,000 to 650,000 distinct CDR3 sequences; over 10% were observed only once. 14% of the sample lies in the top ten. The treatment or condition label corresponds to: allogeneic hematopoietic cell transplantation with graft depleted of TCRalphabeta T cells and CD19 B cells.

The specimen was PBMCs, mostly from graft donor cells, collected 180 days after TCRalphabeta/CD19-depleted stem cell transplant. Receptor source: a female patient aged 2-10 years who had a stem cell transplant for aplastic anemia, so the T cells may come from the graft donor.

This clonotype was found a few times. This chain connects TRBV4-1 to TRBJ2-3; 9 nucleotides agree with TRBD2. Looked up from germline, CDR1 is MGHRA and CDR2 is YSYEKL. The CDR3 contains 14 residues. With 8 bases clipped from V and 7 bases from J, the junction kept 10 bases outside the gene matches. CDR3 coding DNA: TGCGCCAGCGTGAGGCGGGAGGGCCGCTATACGCAGTATTTT. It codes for CASVRREGRYTQYF.

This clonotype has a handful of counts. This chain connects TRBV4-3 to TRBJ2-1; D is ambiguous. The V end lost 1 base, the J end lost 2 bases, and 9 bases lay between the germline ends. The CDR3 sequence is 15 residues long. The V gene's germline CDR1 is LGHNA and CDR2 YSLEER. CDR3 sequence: CASSQGYGTYNEQFF. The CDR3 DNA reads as TGCGCCAGCAGCCAAGGGTACGGTACCTACAATGAGCAGTTCTTC.

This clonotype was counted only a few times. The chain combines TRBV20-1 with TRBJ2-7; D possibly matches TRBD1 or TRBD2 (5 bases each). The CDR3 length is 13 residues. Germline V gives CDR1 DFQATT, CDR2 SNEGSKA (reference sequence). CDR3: CSARDPLSYEQYV. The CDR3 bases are TGCAGCGCTAGGGACCCACTCTCCTACGAGCAGTACGTC.

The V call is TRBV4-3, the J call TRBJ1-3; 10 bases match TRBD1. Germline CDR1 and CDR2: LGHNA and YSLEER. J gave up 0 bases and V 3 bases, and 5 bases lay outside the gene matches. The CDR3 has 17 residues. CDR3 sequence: CASSHDRGLRSGNTIYF. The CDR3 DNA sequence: TGCGCCAGCAGCCACGACAGGGGGCTACGCTCTGGAAACACCATATATTTT.

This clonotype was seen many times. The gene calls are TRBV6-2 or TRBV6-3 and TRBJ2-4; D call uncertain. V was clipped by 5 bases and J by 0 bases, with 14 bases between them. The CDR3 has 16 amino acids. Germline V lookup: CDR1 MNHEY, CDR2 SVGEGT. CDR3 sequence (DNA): TGTGCCAGCAGTCCGACCCGGAAACTAGCCAAAAACATTCAGTACTTC. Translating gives CASSPTRKLAKNIQYF.

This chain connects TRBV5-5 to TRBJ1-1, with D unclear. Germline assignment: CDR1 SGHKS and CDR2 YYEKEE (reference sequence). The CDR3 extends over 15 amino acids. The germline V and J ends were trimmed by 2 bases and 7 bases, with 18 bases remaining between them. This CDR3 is CASSFGARPYDEAFF. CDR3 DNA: TGTGCCAGCAGCTTCGGTGCCAGGCCTTATGATGAAGCTTTCTTT.

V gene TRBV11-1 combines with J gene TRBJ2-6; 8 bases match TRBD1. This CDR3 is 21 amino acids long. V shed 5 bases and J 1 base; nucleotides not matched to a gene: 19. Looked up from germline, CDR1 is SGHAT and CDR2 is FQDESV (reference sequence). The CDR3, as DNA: TGTGCCAGCAGCGGGGGACAGGTATCACCTTCCCCCTGGTCTGGGGCCAACGTCCTGACTTTC. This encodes CASSGGQVSPSPWSGANVLTF.

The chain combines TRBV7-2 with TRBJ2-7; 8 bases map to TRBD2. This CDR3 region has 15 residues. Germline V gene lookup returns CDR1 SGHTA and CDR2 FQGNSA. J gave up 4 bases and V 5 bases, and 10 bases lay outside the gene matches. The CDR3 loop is CASSGAGVTRYEQYF. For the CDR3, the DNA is TGTGCCAGCAGCGGAGCGGGGGTGACTCGGTACGAGCAGTACTTC.

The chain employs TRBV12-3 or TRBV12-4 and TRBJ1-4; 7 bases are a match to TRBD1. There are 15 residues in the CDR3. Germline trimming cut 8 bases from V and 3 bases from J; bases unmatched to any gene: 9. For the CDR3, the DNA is TGTGCCAGCCTCTCCAGGACAGGCCCTAATGAAAAACTGTTTTTT. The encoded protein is CASLSRTGPNEKLFF.

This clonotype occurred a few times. CDR3 sequence reads: CASSPVDRGDTDTQYF. In DNA form, the CDR3 reads TGTGCCAGCAGCCCCGTAGACAGGGGAGACACAGATACGCAGTATTTT. The V gene is TRBV7-9, the J gene TRBJ2-3, with 8 positions matching TRBD1. Trimming removed 5 bases from V and 2 bases from J; junction bases left unmatched: 9. The germline gives CDR1 SEHNR, CDR2 FQNEAQ (reference sequence). The CDR3 runs to 16 residues.

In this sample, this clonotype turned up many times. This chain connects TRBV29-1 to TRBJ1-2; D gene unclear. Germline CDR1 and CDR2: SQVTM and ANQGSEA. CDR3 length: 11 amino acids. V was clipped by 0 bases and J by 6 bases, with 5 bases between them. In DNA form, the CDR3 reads TGCAGCGTTGAAGATCTGGATGGCTACACCTTC. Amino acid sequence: CSVEDLDGYTF.